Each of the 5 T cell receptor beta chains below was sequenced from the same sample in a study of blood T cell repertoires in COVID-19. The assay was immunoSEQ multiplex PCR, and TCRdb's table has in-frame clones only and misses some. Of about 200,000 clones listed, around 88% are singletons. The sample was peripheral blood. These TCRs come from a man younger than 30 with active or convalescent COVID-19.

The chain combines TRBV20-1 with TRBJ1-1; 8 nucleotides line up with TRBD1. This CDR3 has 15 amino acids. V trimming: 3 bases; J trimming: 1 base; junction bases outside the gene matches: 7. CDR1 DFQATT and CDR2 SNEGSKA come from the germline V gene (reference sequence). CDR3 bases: TGCAGTGCTAGTAACCCAGGGGGCGGGAACACTGAAGCTTTCTTT. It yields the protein CSASNPGGGNTEAFF.

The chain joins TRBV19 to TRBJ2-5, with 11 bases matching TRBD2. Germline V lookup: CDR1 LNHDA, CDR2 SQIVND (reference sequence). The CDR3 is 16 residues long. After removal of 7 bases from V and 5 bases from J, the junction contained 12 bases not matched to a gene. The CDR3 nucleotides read TGTGCCAGTAAGGGAGGTAGCGGGAGGGCCGGGGAGACCCAGTACTTC. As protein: CASKGGSGRAGETQYF.

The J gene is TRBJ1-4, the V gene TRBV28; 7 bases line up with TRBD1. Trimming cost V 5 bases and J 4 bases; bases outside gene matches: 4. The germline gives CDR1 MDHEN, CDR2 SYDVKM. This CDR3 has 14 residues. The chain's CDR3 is CASSTGTVNEKLFF. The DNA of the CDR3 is TGTGCCAGCAGTACCGGGACAGTTAATGAAAAACTGTTTTTT.

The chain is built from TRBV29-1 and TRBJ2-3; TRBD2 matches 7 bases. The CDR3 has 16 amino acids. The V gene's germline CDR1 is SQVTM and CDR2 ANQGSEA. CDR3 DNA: TGCAAGGTTGGGGAGGGGCCGGGAGGCAACCCGGATACGCAGTATTTT. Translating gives CKVGEGPGGNPDTQYF.

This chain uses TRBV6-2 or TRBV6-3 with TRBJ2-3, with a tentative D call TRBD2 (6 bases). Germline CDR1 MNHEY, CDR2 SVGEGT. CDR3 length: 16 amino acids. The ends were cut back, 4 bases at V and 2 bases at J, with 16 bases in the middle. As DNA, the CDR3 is TGTGCCAGCAGTTGGGGAGGAGCGGAGATCACAGATACGCAGTATTTT. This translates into CASSWGGAEITDTQYF.